Detailed here is one TCR beta chain. Its antigen is as yet unknown. Libraries were prepared by immunoSEQ multiplex PCR; TCRdb keeps only in-frame clonotypes and omits some of them. The sample includes some 23,000 clones, around four fifths of them seen just once. These data belong to a study of OX40 agonist ivuxolimab in advanced cancers. Across the whole study: The study gave patients intravenous ivuxolimab at 0.01 to 10 mg/kg every 2 weeks.

This CDR3 has 14 amino acids. V was clipped by 4 bases and J by 0 bases, with 10 bases between them. Germline loops: CDR1 SGHNT, CDR2 YYREEE (reference sequence). Whole-study results and caveats: Normalized T-cell clonal expansion was also low in a subset of nonresponders.

V usage is TRBV5-4 and J usage is TRBJ1-1; D remains ambiguous. The origin of this receptor is an adult with an advanced solid tumor such as melanoma, head and neck, liver or kidney cancer. The sequenced sample was CD4+ or CD8+ T cells sorted from blood, obtained in a trial of the OX40 agonist ivuxolimab. CDR3 in DNA: TGTGCCAGCAGCCCGACACTAGTGAACACTGAAGCTTTCTTT. Its protein product is CASSPTLVNTEAFF.